These 27 T cell receptor beta chains originate from one sample sequenced in a study of blood T cell repertoires in COVID-19. Measured with immunoSEQ multiplex PCR; TCRdb has only the in-frame clones, and not every one. The data hold 270,000 or so clones, with about four fifths observed a single time. The specimen sequenced was peripheral blood. Source of these receptors: a human donor with COVID-19, enrolled during active disease. The donor label of this sample is uncertain.

The rearrangement links TRBV28 to TRBJ1-1; 12 bases match TRBD1. This CDR3 has 15 residues. Germline V lookup: CDR1 MDHEN, CDR2 SYDVKM. J lost 5 bases, V lost 10 bases, and 11 bases had no gene match. The CDR3 DNA is TGTGCCACCCACGTCCGGGACAGGGGGCGAACTGAAGCTTTCTTT. Protein: CATHVRDRGRTEAFF.

The J gene is TRBJ2-1, the V gene TRBV7-2, with TRBD1 identical over 7 bases. Germline values: CDR1 SGHTA, CDR2 FQGNSA. This CDR3 spans 13 amino acids. Losses at the gene ends were 5 bases for V and 6 bases for J; bases not matched to a gene: 4. The chain's CDR3 is CASSPTGRNEQFF. The CDR3 bases are TGTGCCAGCAGCCCGACAGGGCGCAATGAGCAGTTCTTC.

The chain recombines TRBV9 with TRBJ1-1, with D possibly being TRBD1 (5 bases). The CDR3 sequence is 14 residues long. Trimming stripped 0 bases from V and 3 bases from J, with 9 bases between. Germline V gene sequence: CDR1 SGDLS, CDR2 YYNGEE. CDR3 sequence: CASSVASRDTEAFF. The CDR3 coding sequence is TGTGCCAGCAGCGTAGCTTCCAGGGACACTGAAGCTTTCTTT.

The chain links TRBV4-1 to TRBJ1-1; 7 bases are a match to TRBD1. There are 17 residues in the CDR3. Trimming took 0 bases from V and 0 from J; bases not matched to a gene: 7. The germline gives CDR1 MGHRA, CDR2 YSYEKL. The CDR3 sequence: CASSQERGRGVNTEAFF. The CDR3 DNA reads TGCGCCAGCAGCCAAGAGAGGGGCAGGGGGGTGAACACTGAAGCTTTCTTT.

V usage is TRBV5-4 and J usage is TRBJ1-2; D may be TRBD1 (6 bases). This CDR3 has 15 residues. Germline V CDR1 and CDR2: SGHNT, YYREEE (reference sequence). V shed 4 bases and J shed 4 bases, with 17 bases lying between them. The CDR3 here is CASSHGQSISYGYTF. The CDR3, as DNA: TGTGCCAGCAGCCACGGACAGTCAATATCCTATGGCTACACCTTC.

The rearrangement joins TRBV2 to TRBJ1-5; 8 nucleotides line up with TRBD1. Per the germline V gene, CDR1 is SNHLY and CDR2 is FYNNEI. The CDR3 length is 14 residues. The trim removed 7 bases at V and 2 bases at J, leaving 4 bases unmatched. Here the CDR3 reads CASNPGQGNQPQHF. The CDR3 DNA sequence: TGTGCCAGCAACCCGGGACAGGGCAATCAGCCCCAGCATTTT. Together with reference TRBV2 and TRBJ1-5, the CDR3 gives the full variable domain: EPEVTQTPSHQVTQMGQEVILRCVPISNHLYFYWYRQILGQKVEFLVSFYNNEISEKSEIFDDQFSVERPDGSNFTLKIRSTKLEDSAMYFCASNPGQGNQPQHFGDGTRLSIL.

This clone was found a few times. The rearrangement uses TRBV19 and TRBJ1-1; D remains unclear. The V end was cut by 5 bases, the J end by 3 bases, with 10 bases between. CDR1 and CDR2 from the germline V gene are LNHDA and SQIVND (reference sequence). This CDR3 comprises 13 residues. The CDR3 reads CASSYGLDTEAFF. The CDR3, as DNA: TGTGCCAGTAGTTACGGTCTGGACACTGAAGCTTTCTTT.

The V call is TRBV19, the J call TRBJ1-5; 8 nucleotides align to TRBD1. The CDR3 runs 15 residues. Per the germline V gene, CDR1 is LNHDA and CDR2 is SQIVND (reference sequence). Unmatched junction bases numbered 8, after V lost 3 bases and J lost 7 bases. The CDR3, as DNA: TGTGCCAGTAGTATGGGAGGACAGGGCCACCAGCCCCAGCATTTT. This sequence encodes CASSMGGQGHQPQHF.

This sequence joins TRBV28 and TRBJ2-1, with a weak D call TRBD1 (5 bases). The CDR3 extends over 14 amino acids. The V gene lost 4 bases and the J gene lost 4 bases, with 11 bases spanning the gap. The germline gives CDR1 MDHEN, CDR2 SYDVKM. The CDR3 DNA sequence: TGTGCCAGCAGTTCCGCCGGACAATACAATGAGCAGTTCTTC. It specifies CASSSAGQYNEQFF.

The CDR3 protein is CASSFLFGANVLTF. DNA for the CDR3: TGTGCCAGCAGTTTCTTGTTTGGGGCCAACGTCCTGACTTTC. This chain links TRBV27 with TRBJ2-6; D is uncertain. The germline CDR1 and CDR2 sequences are MNHEY and SMNVEV (reference sequence). The V gene lost 3 bases and the J gene lost 3 bases, with 6 bases spanning the gap. The CDR3 has 14 amino acids.

Comments on this clone: One end of the junction is discordant with germline, which a read error may explain. The chain uses TRBV7-7 and TRBJ2-2; D call uncertain. The V gene's germline CDR1 is SSHAT and CDR2 FNYEAQ (reference sequence). The CDR3 runs 14 residues. The CDR3 nucleotides read TGTGCTAGCAGCTTTGGAGAAAACACCGGGGAGCTGTTTTTT. Its protein is CASSFGENTGELFF.

The J gene is TRBJ2-3, the V gene TRBV2; the D is unclear. Germline V gives CDR1 SNHLY, CDR2 FYNNEI. V was pared by 4 bases and J by 6 bases, with 5 bases between. CDR3 length: 11 amino acids. As DNA, the CDR3 is TGTGCCAGCAGTGTCTCGGATACGCAGTATTTT. This sequence encodes CASSVSDTQYF.

This clone has a handful of counts. The chain employs TRBV5-1 and TRBJ2-1; D is undetermined. The CDR3 loop spans 14 amino acids. Per germline, CDR1 SGHRS and CDR2 YFSETQ. Trimming shortened V by 0 bases and J by 5 bases, and 9 bases separated the two germline ends. The DNA of the CDR3 is TGCGCCAGCAGCTTGGCCAGTCCAGACAATGAGCAGTTCTTC. Residues: CASSLASPDNEQFF.

This clone was found a few times. The rearrangement joins TRBV14 to TRBJ1-1, with TRBD1 identical over 8 bases. This CDR3 has 15 residues. Trimming took 3 bases from V and 5 from J; bases not matched to a gene: 8. The germline CDR1 and CDR2 sequences are SGHDN and FVKESK. CDR3 loop: CASSQPRTGKTEAFF. CDR3 DNA sequence: TGTGCCAGCAGCCAGCCACGGACAGGGAAAACTGAAGCTTTCTTT. Full variable domain (missing parts from reference TRBV14 and TRBJ1-1): EAGVTQFPSHSVIEKGQTVTLRCDPISGHDNLYWYRRVMGKEIKFLLHFVKESKQDESGMPNNRFLAERTGGTYSTLKVQPAELEDSGVYFCASSQPRTGKTEAFFGQGTRLTVV.

The sample holds one count of this clone. This chain connects TRBV3-1 (or the pseudogene TRBV3-2) to TRBJ2-3; no clear D. Trimming cost V 4 bases and J 5 bases, with 10 bases left between them. The CDR3 contains 13 residues. In germline, CDR1 is LGHDT, CDR2 YNNKEL (reference sequence). Here the CDR3 DNA reads TGTGCCAGCAGCCTCGTAGCCCTAGATACGCAGTATTTT. This gives the protein CASSLVALDTQYF.

The chain links TRBV7-2 to TRBJ2-5, with 10 bases fitting TRBD1. The CDR3 is 17 amino acids. V lost 5 bases, J lost 5 bases, and 14 bases stayed unmatched. Germline-derived CDR1 and CDR2 are SGHTA and FQGNSA. This chain's CDR3 is CASSPRTGGISGETQYF. The CDR3 DNA reads TGTGCCAGCAGCCCCAGGACAGGGGGTATCTCCGGGGAGACCCAGTACTTC.

In this sample, this clone turned up once. This chain links TRBV29-1 with TRBJ1-1; D is possibly TRBD1 (6 bases). Trimming took 7 bases from V and 8 from J, leaving 14 bases between them. This CDR3 has 11 residues. Looked up from germline, CDR1 is SQVTM and CDR2 is ANQGSEA. CDR3 region: CSGARTGEAFF. For the CDR3, the DNA is TGCAGCGGCGCCCGCACAGGGGAAGCTTTCTTT.

CDR3 nucleotides: TGTGCCAGCAGCTTGGCTACAGGGTGGAGTGTGTTCGAGCAGTACTTC. As protein: CASSLATGWSVFEQYF. The rearrangement joins TRBV11-2 to TRBJ2-7; D is possibly TRBD1 (6 bases). This CDR3 is 16 amino acids long. V gave up 3 bases and J gave up 6 bases, with 21 bases separating them. In germline, CDR1 is SGHAT, CDR2 FQNNGV.

This chain uses TRBV19 with TRBJ2-1, with D perhaps matching TRBD2 (6 bases). The V gene lost 4 bases and the J gene lost 8 bases, with 12 bases spanning the gap. This CDR3 has 13 amino acids. Germline loops: CDR1 LNHDA, CDR2 SQIVND (reference sequence). CDR3 in amino acids: CASSSRWGDEQFF. The CDR3 bases are TGTGCCAGTAGTAGCCGGTGGGGGGATGAGCAGTTCTTC. Supplemented by reference TRBV19 and TRBJ2-1, the full variable domain reads DGGITQSPKYLFRKEGQNVTLSCEQNLNHDAMYWYRQDPGQGLRLIYYSQIVNDFQKGDIAEGYSVSREKKESFPLTVTSAQKNPTAFYLCASSSRWGDEQFFGPGTRLTVL.

The CDR3 here is CRVGGSSQTTYEQYF. The CDR3 DNA is TGCAGAGTCGGGGGATCTAGCCAGACCACCTACGAGCAGTACTTC. The chain couples TRBV29-1 to TRBJ2-7; D perhaps matches TRBD2 (6 bases). CDR1 and CDR2 from the germline V gene are SQVTM and ANQGSEA. CDR3 length equals 15 residues.

V and J are TRBV3-1 (or the pseudogene TRBV3-2) and TRBJ2-4; D gene unclear. V was trimmed by 0 bases and J by 0 bases, leaving 15 bases between them. This CDR3 contains 18 residues. Germline CDR1 reads LGHDT; CDR2 reads YNNKEL (reference sequence). The CDR3 loop reads CASSQESWSRRAKNIQYF. The CDR3 nucleotides are TGTGCCAGCAGCCAAGAAAGCTGGTCCCGTAGAGCCAAAAACATTCAGTACTTC.

This rearrangement joins TRBV4-1 to TRBJ2-1, with D possibly being TRBD1 (5 bases). The V end was cut by 0 bases, the J end by 6 bases, with 12 bases between. Germline values: CDR1 MGHRA, CDR2 YSYEKL. There are 15 residues in the CDR3. Here the CDR3 DNA reads TGCGCCAGCAGCCAAGAATCTGCCAGGGCCAATGAGCAGTTCTTC. Its translation: CASSQESARANEQFF.

The chain employs TRBV5-6 and TRBJ2-1; D possibly corresponds to TRBD2 (5 bases). This CDR3 has 13 residues. Per germline, CDR1 SGHDT and CDR2 YYEEEE. V was trimmed by 3 bases and J by 5 bases, leaving 9 bases between them. CDR3 in DNA: TGTGCCAGCAGCTCACTAGTTCACAATGAGCAGTTCTTC. Translating it yields CASSSLVHNEQFF.

The CDR3 nucleotides read TGTGCCAGCAGCCCGGGACACCAGAACACTGAAGCTTTCTTT. Protein product: CASSPGHQNTEAFF. The rearrangement links TRBV11-3 to TRBJ1-1, with a weak D call TRBD1 (6 bases). Trimming removed 5 bases from V and 1 base from J, with 11 bases in between. The CDR3 sequence is 14 residues long. The germline CDR1 and CDR2 sequences are SGHNT and YENEEA.

This chain connects TRBV27 to TRBJ1-2; TRBD1 matches at 9 bases. Germline loops: CDR1 MNHEY, CDR2 SMNVEV (reference sequence). CDR3 length: 14 amino acids. V gave up 6 bases and J gave up 2 bases; unmatched junction bases: 4. The CDR3 protein is CASRRTGANYGYTF. The DNA of the CDR3 is TGTGCCAGCAGAAGGACAGGGGCCAACTATGGCTACACCTTC.

The chain is built from TRBV5-6 and TRBJ2-6, with 8 bases fitting TRBD1. Germline lookup yields CDR1 SGHDT and CDR2 YYEEEE. The CDR3 covers 16 residues. Trimming cost V 2 bases and J 3 bases; bases outside gene matches: 4. The CDR3 is CASSLGQGLGANVLTF. CDR3 DNA: TGTGCCAGCAGCTTAGGACAGGGTCTTGGGGCCAACGTCCTGACTTTC.

This clone has a single count. This sequence joins TRBV2 and TRBJ2-1; the match to TRBD2 covers 7 bases. Germline trimming cut 7 bases from V and 9 bases from J; bases unmatched to any gene: 6. The germline V gene has CDR1 SNHLY and CDR2 FYNNEI. The CDR3 is 12 amino acids. The CDR3 nucleotides read TGTGCCAGCAAGGAATGGGAGGGTGAGCAGTTCTTC. This translates into CASKEWEGEQFF. The variable domain in full, completed from reference TRBV2 and TRBJ2-1, reads EPEVTQTPSHQVTQMGQEVILRCVPISNHLYFYWYRQILGQKVEFLVSFYNNEISEKSEIFDDQFSVERPDGSNFTLKIRSTKLEDSAMYFCASKEWEGEQFFGPGTRLTVL.